This TCR beta chain was observed in a study of CD8 T cells in ankylosing spondylitis. Whole-study findings and limits: Earlier literature documents some of the motif variants in reactive arthritis synovial fluid and blood. There was a TCR beta motif, made of several highly homologous variants, that appeared characteristic of ankylosing spondylitis blood. Reports say disease-linked clones showed up significantly more in matched ankylosing spondylitis synovial fluid.

There are a few counts of this clonotype. Its specificity is unknown. Making use of molecular barcodes, quantitative 5'-RACE generated TCR beta libraries. MiXCR, applied by TCRdb to the 5' RACE reads, yields one record per CDR3 protein. The repertoire holds around 280,000 distinct CDR3 sequences, with 20% as singletons. The sequence derives from a male donor with ankylosing spondylitis or in good health (not recorded which). The material sequenced was blood, either unsorted or a sorted T cell fraction (not recorded which).

The CDR3 sequence: CASSLSGNPFF. CDR3 DNA sequence: TGTGCCAGCAGTCTTAGCGGGAACCCGTTCTTC. The chain employs TRBV12-3 or TRBV12-4 and TRBJ2-1; the match to TRBD2 covers 8 bases. The CDR3 runs to 11 residues. V lost 5 bases, J lost 15 bases, and 6 bases stayed unmatched.